This T cell receptor beta chain was captured in a study of Graves' ophthalmopathy and Graves' hyperthyroidism. There are many counts of this clonotype. The CDR3 is made up of 18 amino acids. The V gene's germline CDR1 is SGHAT and CDR2 FQNNGV. V dropped 4 bases and J dropped 3 bases, with 24 bases sitting between them. Amplification of the TCR beta CDR3 regions used RNA transcripts (as template). RT-PCR with HTBI primers came first, then second-round multiplex PCR. TCRdb ran MiXCR on the multiplex PCR reads and lists one entry per CDR3 protein. The sample lists about 160,000 distinct CDR3 sequences; around 39% were seen once.

The sequence was obtained from a man aged 25 to 45 with Graves' ophthalmopathy. Sequencing was done on a sample of peripheral blood. This chain connects TRBV11-2 to TRBJ2-5; tentatively, D is TRBD1 (7 bases). The CDR3 sequence: CASSSRGTYRGVEETQYF. CDR3 DNA sequence: TGTGCCAGCAGCTCGCGAGGGACTTACAGGGGAGTGGAAGAGACCCAGTACTTC.